The rows below give T cell receptor beta chains drawn from one sample of a study of control samples from healthy donors and cancer patients. Sequenced by immunoSEQ multiplex PCR; TCRdb stores in-frame clones only, minus some. This repertoire shows tens of thousands of clones, about 92% found once; its top ten account for around 1.5%. The specimen sequenced was PBMCs. All receptors come from a man aged 40-55 years with colorectal cancer. Each CDR3 is given with its conserved first and last residue. The D gene is left open where the match is weak. Rows give clone size only sometimes, using once, few, many, or a class for an expanded clone.

D,V,J,size,length,CDR3,DNA
TRBD2,TRBV10-1,TRBJ2-1,once,19,CASSESNLREREDYNEQFF,TGCGCCAGCAGTGAGTCGAATCTCAGAGAGCGGGAGGACTACAATGAGCAGTTCTTC
.,TRBV28,TRBJ2-1,once,14,CASRFTTKKNEQFF,TGTGCCAGCAGATTCACAACCAAAAAAAATGAGCAGTTCTTC
.,TRBV18,TRBJ1-4,.,15,CASSREQATNEKLFF,TGTGCCAGCTCACGCGAACAAGCGACTAATGAAAAACTGTTTTTT
TRBD2,TRBV29-1,TRBJ2-1,.,11,CSAFSSGEQFF,TGCAGCGCCTTTTCTAGCGGTGAGCAGTTCTTC
TRBD1,TRBV4-1,TRBJ2-7,.,16,CASSQATVGRGREQYF,TGCGCCAGCAGCCAAGCGACGGTTGGCAGGGGGCGCGAGCAGTACTTC
.,TRBV30,TRBJ2-5,.,11,CAWSQRETQYF,TGTGCCTGGAGTCAGAGGGAGACCCAGTACTTC
TRBD1,TRBV28,TRBJ1-2,.,16,CASSSPGGRRPYGYTF,TGTGCCAGCAGTTCCCCAGGGGGTCGTCGACCCTACGGCTACACCTTC
.,TRBV5-1,TRBJ2-6,.,15,CASSLEGSGANVLTF,TGCGCCAGCAGCTTAGAAGGGTCTGGGGCCAACGTCCTGACTTTC
.,TRBV7-2,TRBJ1-1,.,13,CASSLYAGPEAFF,TGTGCCAGCAGCTTATATGCAGGCCCCGAAGCTTTCTTT
TRBD1,TRBV29-1,TRBJ1-5,.,13,CSVGTGGLQPQHF,TGCAGCGTTGGGACAGGGGGTTTGCAGCCCCAGCATTTT
.,TRBV27,TRBJ2-1,.,14,CASSSPGAYNEQFF,TGTGCCAGCAGTTCCCCTGGGGCCTACAATGAGCAGTTCTTC
TRBD2,TRBV10-2,TRBJ2-3,.,15,CASSGIAGATDTQYF,TGCGCCAGCAGTGGGATAGCGGGGGCCACAGATACGCAGTATTTT
.,TRBV30,TRBJ2-7,.,11,CAWSQTYEQYF,TGTGCCTGGAGTCAAACCTACGAGCAGTACTTC
TRBD1,TRBV14,TRBJ1-1,.,15,CASSPLQGALTEAFF,TGTGCCAGCAGCCCCTTACAGGGGGCGTTGACTGAAGCTTTCTTT
TRBD1,TRBV2,TRBJ2-2,.,16,CASSPGQGDHTGELFF,TGTGCCAGCAGTCCTGGACAGGGGGATCACACCGGGGAGCTGTTTTTT
.,TRBV6-6,TRBJ1-5,.,15,CASTPRGRPNQPQHF,TGTGCCAGCACTCCCCGCGGGAGGCCGAATCAGCCCCAGCATTTT
.,TRBV9,TRBJ2-6,.,18,CASSAFRGPISGANVLTF,TGTGCCAGCAGCGCCTTCAGGGGTCCGATCTCTGGGGCCAACGTCCTGACTTTC
.,TRBV30,TRBJ2-3,once,15,CAWSLGPGAGDTQYF,TGTGCCTGGAGCCTGGGTCCCGGAGCGGGAGATACGCAGTATTTT
.,TRBV5-4,TRBJ1-1,.,15,CASSLGAREGTEAFF,TGTGCCAGCAGCTTGGGCGCCAGGGAAGGAACTGAAGCTTTCTTT
TRBD2,TRBV28,TRBJ2-7,.,16,CASSPRTSGLLYEQYF,TGTGCCAGCAGCCCGCGGACTAGCGGCTTACTCTACGAGCAGTACTTC
TRBD1,TRBV7-2,TRBJ2-7,.,15,CASSLTGDPSYEQYF,TGTGCCAGCAGCCTCACAGGGGACCCCTCCTACGAGCAGTACTTC
.,TRBV4-1,TRBJ1-6,.,16,CASNNDPSSYNSPLHF,TGCGCCAGCAATAATGACCCGAGCTCCTATAATTCACCCCTCCACTTT
.,TRBV5-1,TRBJ2-1,.,15,CASSLAPGTPDEQFF,TGCGCCAGCAGCTTGGCCCCGGGCACTCCGGATGAGCAGTTCTTC
.,TRBV5-4,TRBJ1-2,.,14,CASSSHGSNYGYTF,TGTGCCAGCAGCTCACACGGATCTAACTATGGCTACACCTTC
.,TRBV24-1,TRBJ1-5,.,15,CATSEGRYSNQPQHF,TGTGCCACCAGTGAAGGTCGTTATAGCAATCAGCCCCAGCATTTT
.,TRBV4-1,TRBJ2-7,.,13,CASSQVGNREQYF,TGCGCCAGCAGCCAAGTAGGGAACCGGGAGCAGTACTTC
.,TRBV19,TRBJ1-1,.,13,CASVPRMNTEAFF,TGTGCCAGCGTCCCGAGGATGAACACTGAAGCTTTCTTT
.,TRBV4-1,TRBJ1-2,.,15,CASSQDEGANYGYTF,TGCGCCAGCAGCCAAGATGAAGGGGCAAACTATGGCTACACCTTC
TRBD1,TRBV2,TRBJ1-2,.,13,CASRSRGGYGYTF,TGTGCCAGCAGGAGTAGAGGGGGCTACGGCTACACCTTC
.,TRBV6-5,TRBJ1-5,once,14,CASSYRGLGQPQHF,TGTGCCAGCAGTTACAGAGGGCTAGGACAGCCCCAGCATTTT
.,TRBV6-1,TRBJ1-1,.,13,CASSDTVNTEAFF,TGTGCCAGCAGTGACACAGTGAACACTGAAGCTTTCTTT
.,TRBV4-3,TRBJ1-3,.,13,CASSQQEGNTIYF,TGCGCCAGCAGCCAACAGGAAGGAAACACCATATATTTT
TRBD2,TRBV5-4,TRBJ2-1,.,15,CASSLAAGGYNEQFF,TGTGCCAGCAGCTTGGCAGCGGGAGGGTACAATGAGCAGTTCTTC
.,TRBV19,TRBJ1-5,.,12,CASSFTDSRFHF,TGTGCCAGTAGTTTCACCGACAGCCGTTTCCATTTT
.,TRBV25-1,TRBJ1-1,.,13,CASSEGRNTEAFF,TGTGCCAGCAGTGAAGGGAGGAACACTGAAGCTTTCTTT